This T cell receptor (beta chain) was identified during a study of T cells expressing NK-cell markers. The CDR3 contains 14 residues. CDR1 SGHAT and CDR2 FQDESV come from the germline V gene (reference sequence). TCRdb re-called the 5' RACE reads and catalogs CDR3 proteins one per entry, DNA excluded. The specimen's table records about 110,000 distinct CDR3 sequences. The receptor comes from a woman between 18 and 70 years old in good health. Input material: blood T cells: a sorted CD56 or NKG2C T cell subset, CD4+ or CD8+ T cells, or bulk PBMC T cells (not recorded which). The chain recombines TRBV11-1 with TRBJ2-1; the D gene TCRdb calls, TRBD1, cannot be checked with no DNA. CDR3 sequence reads: CASSPEDRGNEQFF.